The subject of this entry is one TCR beta chain. This sample stems from a study of shared clonotypes between healthy human individuals. The repertoire was sequenced with immunoSEQ multiplex PCR; TCRdb's copy has only in-frame clones and lacks some. The repertoire has approximately 640,000 clones, 90% of them found once; the top ten carry roughly 36%. Trimming left V 3 bases short and J 5 bases short, with 20 bases between. The CDR3 contains 16 residues. CDR1 and CDR2 (germline): SGHDT, YYEEEE. The source material was memory CD8+ T cells from PBMCs. Subset noted: CD45RO+ cells pooled with CCR7-negative TemRA cells. This clonotype originated in a man aged 18 to 29 in good health. Some clones in this sample may be carry-over from other donors' samples. The V call is TRBV5-6, the J call TRBJ2-5; D not certain. This CDR3 is CASSSINGSQGETQYF. The CDR3 DNA sequence: TGTGCCAGCAGCTCCATCAATGGGTCCCAAGGGGAGACCCAGTACTTC.